This entry describes one T cell receptor beta chain. Antigen: not known. This record belongs to a study of post-analysis software for immune sequencing data. The overall study: The study covered relapsing-remitting, secondary progressive and progressive-relapsing courses of multiple sclerosis. The study, taken as a whole, reports: In patients, TRBV5-6, TRBV5-1 and TRBV20-1 belonged to five TRBV segments found more frequently than in controls. Multiple sclerosis patients showed significantly lower normalized Chao1 diversity than controls did.

In germline, CDR1 is SEHNR, CDR2 FQNEAQ (reference sequence). This CDR3 has 12 amino acids. Trimming left V 5 bases short and J 8 bases short, with 10 bases between. Unique molecular identifiers were carried by the TCR beta cDNA libraries. Input populations of about 0.85 to 11 million T cells gave rise to about 480,000 cDNA molecules. TCRdb ran MiXCR on the PCR reads and lists one entry per CDR3 protein. The repertoire holds about 200,000 distinct CDR3 sequences, with approximately 29% as singletons. The chain has TRBV7-9 and TRBJ2-1; D remains unclear. This TCR was recovered from a girl aged 2-17 years with multiple sclerosis. Sequencing used blood. As DNA, the CDR3 is TGTGCCAGCAGCGGACGTATGGATGAGCAGTTCTTC. Protein: CASSGRMDEQFF.